What follows is one TCR beta chain and its context. Antigen unknown. This table comes from immunoSEQ multiplex PCR, and its TCRdb copy is limited to in-frame clones, with some not included. The sample contains over 130,000 clones, about 89% of which appear only once. This sample is part of a study of T cell responses to AZD1222 COVID-19 vaccine. Looked up from germline, CDR1 is MDHEN and CDR2 is SYDVKM. Trimming removed 8 bases from V and 4 bases from J, with 18 bases in between. This CDR3 is 15 amino acids long. The study's findings and limits: Repertoires were obtained only post-peak T cell response. Per reports, nearly half of all spike-specific TCRs target regions that are unmutated in variants. Baseline seropositivity characterized only a handful of AZD1222 recipients. Spike-spanning, vaccine-associated CD4 TCRs were dominant at 160-218 and 743-854.

This clonotype originated in an adult who received the MenACWY meningococcal vaccine as a control. V usage is TRBV28 and J usage is TRBJ2-1; D assignment may be TRBD1 or TRBD2 (5 bases each). The source material was peripheral blood, sampled 28 days after the second dose of the MenACWY control vaccine. The CDR3 DNA follows: TGTGCCAGCGTATCACCAGGGAGACTATACAATGAGCAGTTCTTC. Translated, it gives CASVSPGRLYNEQFF.